These 18 T cell receptor beta chains came from one sample sequenced in a study of blood T cells in healthy people across ages. With a J-beta primer mix and a sample-barcoded 5' primer, a second PCR ran about 7 to 12 cycles. TCRdb processed the 5' RACE reads anew with MiXCR; each CDR3 protein has one entry. The table records around 940,000 distinct CDR3 sequences, approximately 50% of them present only once. Sample: blood. The receptors derive from a woman aged 55-70 years in good health.

The chain carries TRBV4-1 and TRBJ2-7; D is perhaps TRBD2 (7 bases). The V gene lost 1 base and the J gene lost 9 bases, with 16 bases spanning the gap. Per the germline V gene, CDR1 is MGHRA and CDR2 is YSYEKL. There are 14 residues in the CDR3. The CDR3 is CASSQVPGGPWQYF. The CDR3 DNA follows: TGCGCCAGCAGCCAAGTGCCCGGGGGGCCTTGGCAGTACTTC.

This clonotype was seen more than once but under ten times. The gene calls are TRBV7-2 and TRBJ2-7; a possible D gene is TRBD2 (6 bases). Germline-derived CDR1 and CDR2 are SGHTA and FQGNSA. CDR3 length: 14 amino acids. V was trimmed by 8 bases and J by 4 bases, leaving 18 bases between them. The CDR3 here is CASAKGREAYEQYF. Here the CDR3 DNA reads TGTGCCAGCGCTAAGGGGCGGGAAGCTTACGAGCAGTACTTC.

The V gene is TRBV29-1, the J gene TRBJ1-2, with 10 bases that match TRBD1. Germline V CDR1 and CDR2: SQVTM, ANQGSEA. The CDR3 sequence is 19 residues long. Trimming took 4 bases from V and 6 from J; bases not matched to a gene: 23. The chain's CDR3 is CSVGPDFGRQGALQNGYTF. CDR3 in DNA: TGCAGCGTTGGACCCGATTTTGGACGACAGGGGGCGCTTCAGAATGGCTACACCTTC. Full variable domain (remainder filled in from reference TRBV29-1 and TRBJ1-2): SAVISQKPSRDICQRGTSLTIQCQVDSQVTMMFWYRQQPGQSLTLIATANQGSEATYESGFVIDKFPISRPNLTFSTLTVSNMSPEDSSIYLCSVGPDFGRQGALQNGYTFGSGTRLTVV.

The rearrangement uses TRBV20-1 and TRBJ2-7; 10 bases are a match to TRBD2. The germline V gene encodes CDR1 DFQATT and CDR2 SNEGSKA (reference sequence). V lost 3 bases to trimming and J lost 4 bases; unmatched junction nucleotides: 9. The CDR3 length is 15 residues. The CDR3 sequence is CSASSAVAGGYEQYF. The CDR3 DNA reads TGCAGTGCTAGCTCTGCGGTAGCGGGAGGTTACGAGCAGTACTTC.

V gene TRBV6-5 combines with J gene TRBJ2-2; 8 bases are shared with TRBD1. The CDR3 length is 16 residues. The V and J ends lost 6 bases and 4 bases, in that order; junction bases with no gene match: 10. Germline V gene data show CDR1 as MNHEY and CDR2 as SVGAGI. In DNA, the CDR3 is TGTGCCAGCAGCCGTGACCCCGGGACAGGCACCGGGGAGCTGTTTTTT. Protein sequence: CASSRDPGTGTGELFF.

The rearrangement links TRBV12-3 or TRBV12-4 to TRBJ2-1; D gene uncertain. This CDR3 is built from 11 residues. With 3 bases removed from V and 8 bases from J, the gap between germline ends came to 5 bases. In DNA, the CDR3 is TGTGCCAGCAGTTTCCTATATGAGCAGTTCTTC. Protein sequence: CASSFLYEQFF.

The rearrangement uses TRBV5-8 and TRBJ2-5; 7 bases fit TRBD2. The closer fit of TRBJ2-7 to the DNA end suggests the J call may be wrong. The germline V gene has CDR1 SGHTS and CDR2 YDEGEE. CDR3 size: 16 residues. CDR3: CASSLTGGTPSYEQYF. DNA for the CDR3: TGTGCCAGCAGTCTAACGGGAGGAACTCCGTCTTACGAGCAGTACTTC.

This clonotype was seen a few times. The chain uses TRBV25-1 and TRBJ2-7, with 8 bases aligning to TRBD2. Looked up from germline, CDR1 is MGHDK and CDR2 is SYGVNS. The CDR3 has 16 residues. V shed 5 bases and J 4 bases; nucleotides not matched to a gene: 13. For the CDR3, the DNA is TGTGCCAGCAGTTCCGTCTGGCGGGAGGACACGTACGAGCAGTACTTC. Amino acid sequence: CASSSVWREDTYEQYF.

The V gene is TRBV25-1, the J gene TRBJ2-5, with TRBD1 identical over 7 bases. CDR1 MGHDK and CDR2 SYGVNS come from the germline V gene. The CDR3 has 14 amino acids. V dropped 1 base and J dropped 7; count of bases not matched to a gene: 6. The CDR3 reads CASSEFGTAGTQYF. CDR3 bases: TGTGCCAGCAGTGAATTTGGGACAGCAGGGACCCAGTACTTC.

V usage is TRBV2 and J usage is TRBJ2-5, with 12 bases lining up with TRBD2. The germline V gene has CDR1 SNHLY and CDR2 FYNNEI. CDR3 length equals 15 residues. V was pared by 7 bases and J by 2 bases, with 5 bases of the junction left unmatched. CDR3 nucleotide sequence: TGTGCCAGCAACAGACTAGCGGGAGAGCAAGAGACCCAGTACTTC. Translation gives CASNRLAGEQETQYF. Drawing the rest from reference TRBV2 and TRBJ2-5, the complete variable domain is EPEVTQTPSHQVTQMGQEVILRCVPISNHLYFYWYRQILGQKVEFLVSFYNNEISEKSEIFDDQFSVERPDGSNFTLKIRSTKLEDSAMYFCASNRLAGEQETQYFGPGTRLLVL.

The chain joins TRBV7-9 to TRBJ1-6; the D gene is possibly TRBD1 (5 bases). The CDR3 is 14 amino acids. From germline, CDR1 is SEHNR and CDR2 FQNEAQ (reference sequence). V shed 1 base and J shed 11 bases, with 12 bases lying between them. CDR3 loop: CASSLDRDSPPLHF. For the CDR3, the DNA is TGTGCCAGCAGCTTAGACCGGGACTCCCCACCCCTCCACTTT.

In this sample, this clonotype turned up a few times. This chain links TRBV7-2 with TRBJ2-7; TRBD1 agrees at 9 bases. The length of the CDR3 is 15 residues. V was clipped by 5 bases and J by 5 bases; unmatched bases: 10. CDR1 SGHTA and CDR2 FQGNSA come from the germline V gene. This chain's CDR3 is CASSLTRTGEDEQYF. Here the CDR3 DNA reads TGTGCCAGCAGCCTAACTCGGACAGGGGAAGACGAGCAGTACTTC.

This chain links TRBV18 with TRBJ2-3; 7 bases are shared with TRBD1. Germline CDR1 is KGHSH and CDR2 is LQKENI. The CDR3 has 14 amino acids. Unmatched junction bases numbered 4, after V lost 4 bases and J lost 3 bases. Written as DNA, the CDR3 is TGTGCCAGCTCACGAGGGGGCGAGACAGATACGCAGTATTTT. This gives the protein CASSRGGETDTQYF.

The chain carries TRBV4-2 and TRBJ2-7; weak D call: TRBD2 (5 bases). Per the germline V gene, CDR1 is LGHNA and CDR2 is YNFKEQ. The CDR3 runs 16 residues. V was trimmed by 4 bases and J by 2 bases, leaving 18 bases between them. The CDR3 nucleotides read TGTGCCAGCAGCCGAGAGGGTACCCAAGCGGCCTACGAGCAGTACTTC. This translates into CASSREGTQAAYEQYF.

This clonotype was observed a few times. This chain uses TRBV20-1 with TRBJ2-4; D ambiguous. The J call could be wrong; TRBJ2-7 is a better fit for the DNA end. Germline lookup yields CDR1 DFQATT and CDR2 SNEGSKA (reference sequence). CDR3 length: 11 residues. As DNA, the CDR3 is TGCAGTGCTAGACCAAAGTACGAGCAGTACTTC. Protein: CSARPKYEQYF.

The gene calls are TRBV7-2 and TRBJ2-3, with 8 bases matching TRBD1. Germline CDR1 is SGHTA and CDR2 is FQGNSA. The CDR3 length is 17 residues. The junction had 8 bases not matched to a gene; V was cut back by 3 bases and J by 0 bases. In DNA form, the CDR3 reads TGTGCCAGCAGCTTGTCAGGGGGCTTTTTAAGCACAGATACGCAGTATTTT. Protein: CASSLSGGFLSTDTQYF.

V usage is TRBV4-3 and J usage is TRBJ1-3; no definite D call. CDR3 size: 15 residues. Germline CDR1 LGHNA, CDR2 YSLEER. Deletions cut 1 base from V and 0 bases from J, with 7 bases between. The CDR3 region is CASSQVAYSGNTIYF. The CDR3 DNA reads TGCGCCAGCAGCCAAGTAGCCTACTCTGGAAACACCATATATTTT.

V and J are TRBV11-3 and TRBJ2-3; D gene ambiguous. Germline V gives CDR1 SGHNT, CDR2 YENEEA. CDR3 length equals 14 residues. The V and J ends lost 1 base and 6 bases respectively, with 11 bases between them. The CDR3 bases are TGTGCCAGCAGCTTAGGATTCTTAGGTGATACGCAGTATTTT. Translated: CASSLGFLGDTQYF.